One and the same sample provided the 30 T cell receptor beta chains below, sequenced in a study of blood T cell repertoires in COVID-19. TCRdb's copy holds only in-frame clones and misses some; the assay was immunoSEQ multiplex PCR. The table lists roughly 160,000 clones, about four fifths of them singletons. Material for sequencing was PBMCs or T cells enriched from blood (not recorded which). Source of these receptors: a man aged 50 or older who had recovered from COVID-19.

CDR3 nucleotides: TGCGCCAGCAGCCCAGGTGCAACTAATGAAAAACTGTTTTTT. Translated, it gives CASSPGATNEKLFF. J is TRBJ1-4 and V is TRBV5-1; D is undetermined. The ends were cut back, 4 bases at V and 0 bases at J, with 7 bases in the middle. CDR3 size: 14 residues. The germline CDR1 and CDR2 sequences are SGHRS and YFSETQ.

The V and J genes are TRBV5-6 and TRBJ2-4; D is ambiguous. Trimming shortened V by 8 bases and J by 4 bases, and 19 bases separated the two germline ends. CDR1 and CDR2 from the germline V gene are SGHDT and YYEEEE. The CDR3 contains 15 residues. The CDR3 sequence is CASLSILGDKNIQYF. The CDR3 region has the DNA TGTGCCAGTCTTTCTATCCTGGGCGATAAAAACATTCAGTACTTC.

The V gene is TRBV19, the J gene TRBJ2-7; TRBD2 agrees at 10 bases. The CDR3 covers 15 residues. Germline CDR1 and CDR2: LNHDA and SQIVND (reference sequence). Trimming at V came to 4 bases and at J to 2 bases, leaving 5 bases not matched to a gene. The chain's CDR3 is CASSSGLAVTYEQYF. CDR3 DNA: TGTGCCAGTAGTAGCGGACTAGCGGTTACCTACGAGCAGTACTTC.

The chain couples TRBV28 to TRBJ2-5; 11 nucleotides match TRBD2. V lost 4 bases and J lost 5; bases outside the gene matches: 12. The germline V gene encodes CDR1 MDHEN and CDR2 SYDVKM. This CDR3 is 17 amino acids long. CDR3 sequence: CASSSVYTSGRSETQYF. The CDR3, as DNA: TGTGCCAGCAGTTCCGTTTATACTAGCGGGAGATCGGAGACCCAGTACTTC.

This clone was found once. J is TRBJ1-5 and V is TRBV9; 7 bases fit TRBD1. The V and J ends lost 0 bases and 8 bases, in that order; junction bases with no gene match: 11. Germline lookup yields CDR1 SGDLS and CDR2 YYNGEE. The CDR3 is 16 residues long. The CDR3 is CASSVGPDRVIEPQHF. The CDR3 DNA follows: TGTGCCAGCAGCGTAGGTCCCGACAGGGTTATAGAGCCCCAGCATTTT.

V usage is TRBV29-1 and J usage is TRBJ2-5; D might be TRBD2 (6 bases). This CDR3 contains 13 residues. The V gene lost 2 bases and the J gene lost 1 base, with 8 bases spanning the gap. Germline CDR1 and CDR2: SQVTM and ANQGSEA. The CDR3: CSVELAVQETQYF. The CDR3 DNA is TGCAGCGTTGAATTAGCGGTCCAAGAGACCCAGTACTTC.

The chain recombines TRBV9 with TRBJ2-2; D might be TRBD2 (6 bases). V shed 0 bases and J shed 0 bases, with 12 bases lying between them. Germline V gives CDR1 SGDLS, CDR2 YYNGEE. The CDR3 length is 17 residues. DNA for the CDR3: TGTGCCAGCAGCGTAGGGCAAGGCGGGGCGAACACCGGGGAGCTGTTTTTT. It yields the protein CASSVGQGGANTGELFF.

The chain uses TRBV2 and TRBJ1-2, with no clear D. Germline V gene sequence: CDR1 SNHLY, CDR2 FYNNEI. This CDR3 comprises 13 residues. V was cut by 7 bases and J by 4 bases, with 13 bases left in between. CDR3 in DNA: TGTGCCAGCATTCGGGCGCGGGGCTATGGCTACACCTTC. Encoded protein: CASIRARGYGYTF.

The chain links TRBV7-9 to TRBJ2-7; tentative D call: TRBD2 (5 bases). The CDR3 is 14 residues long. Trimming removed 2 bases at V and 6 bases at J, with 14 bases between. Germline-derived CDR1 and CDR2 are SEHNR and FQNEAQ (reference sequence). Here the CDR3 DNA reads TGTGCCAGCAGCTTAATAGAGGGCTGGGGCGAGCAGTACTTC. Translated: CASSLIEGWGEQYF.

The J gene is TRBJ2-7, the V gene TRBV10-1; the D gene is possibly TRBD1 (7 bases). The CDR3 loop spans 15 amino acids. The germline V gene encodes CDR1 WNHNN and CDR2 SYGVQD (reference sequence). Trimming took off 3 bases at V and 7 bases at J, with 19 bases between the two ends. CDR3 protein: CASSDYSQGGGEQYF. The CDR3, as DNA: TGCGCCAGCAGTGATTACTCCCAGGGGGGCGGAGAGCAGTACTTC.

V and J are TRBV4-1 and TRBJ2-5; 8 bases fit TRBD1. Germline CDR1 and CDR2: MGHRA and YSYEKL. Trimming at V came to 4 bases and at J to 2 bases, leaving 15 bases not matched to a gene. The CDR3 runs 18 residues. The CDR3 here is CASSPTGGVANPQETQYF. The CDR3 nucleotides read TGCGCCAGCAGCCCAACAGGGGGAGTAGCGAACCCACAAGAGACCCAGTACTTC.

The V call is TRBV7-2, the J call TRBJ2-7; D may be TRBD1 (5 bases). Germline V gene data show CDR1 as SGHTA and CDR2 as FQGNSA. The CDR3 consists of 15 residues. V was shortened by 0 bases and J by 2 bases, with 11 bases between the two germline ends. CDR3 loop: CASSLADISTYEQYF. CDR3 sequence (DNA): TGTGCCAGCAGCTTAGCGGACATCTCAACCTACGAGCAGTACTTC.

The rearrangement links TRBV11-2 to TRBJ2-7; 10 bases map to TRBD1. Trimming cost V 0 bases and J 3 bases; bases outside gene matches: 8. CDR3 length: 17 amino acids. CDR1 is SGHAT, CDR2 FQNNGV, per germline. The CDR3 spells CASSLDPGQGSFYEQYF. The CDR3 coding sequence is TGTGCCAGCAGCTTAGATCCGGGACAGGGGTCTTTCTACGAGCAGTACTTC.

This chain links TRBV12-5 with TRBJ2-7, with TRBD1 matching over 9 bases. Germline V gene lookup returns CDR1 LGHNT and CDR2 FRNRAP. This CDR3 is built from 16 residues. V lost 6 bases, J lost 0 bases, and 9 bases stayed unmatched. The CDR3 DNA follows: TGTGCTAGTGGGATGACAGGGGGGACTATCTCCTACGAGCAGTACTTC. Its protein is CASGMTGGTISYEQYF.

The rearrangement links TRBV7-2 to TRBJ2-7; 8 bases align to TRBD2. The CDR3 runs 15 residues. Germline V lookup: CDR1 SGHTA, CDR2 FQGNSA. Trimming cost V 4 bases and J 1 base; bases outside gene matches: 6. The CDR3 sequence: CASSSRAGGSYEQYF. The CDR3 DNA reads TGTGCCAGCAGCTCGAGGGCGGGGGGTTCCTACGAGCAGTACTTC.

V is TRBV7-3 and J is TRBJ1-5; TRBD1 is a possible D gene (6 bases). In germline, CDR1 is SGHTA, CDR2 FQGTGA. The V end lost 5 bases, the J end lost 0 bases, and 14 bases lay between the germline ends. The CDR3 is 16 amino acids. The CDR3 loop reads CASSHKWTDSNQPQHF. The CDR3 coding sequence is TGTGCCAGCAGCCACAAATGGACAGATAGCAATCAGCCCCAGCATTTT.

The J gene is TRBJ2-1, the V gene TRBV9; D remains ambiguous. Trimming removed 2 bases at V and 8 bases at J, with 8 bases between. This CDR3 contains 12 residues. Germline CDR1 is SGDLS and CDR2 is YYNGEE. CDR3 sequence reads: CASSVRADEQFF. The CDR3, as DNA: TGTGCCAGCAGCGTTCGCGCGGATGAGCAGTTCTTC.

The chain recombines TRBV21-1 with TRBJ2-5; the tabulated D call, TRBD2, remains unverified against the DNA. TRBV21-1 has pseudogene status. This CDR3 is 13 amino acids long. The CDR3 protein is CASSKRAQETQYF. The CDR3 DNA reads TGTGCCAGCAGCAAGCGGGCTCAAGAGACCCAGTACTTC.

V gene TRBV5-1 combines with J gene TRBJ2-1; tentative D call: TRBD1 (5 bases). There are 15 residues in the CDR3. V was shortened by 1 base and J by 1 base, with 9 bases between the two germline ends. In germline, CDR1 is SGHRS, CDR2 YFSETQ. The CDR3 sequence: CASSLNPGSYNEQFF. In nucleotides, the CDR3 is TGCGCCAGCAGCTTGAATCCAGGGTCCTACAATGAGCAGTTCTTC. Variable domain in full (rest from reference TRBV5-1 and TRBJ2-1): KAGVTQTPRYLIKTRGQQVTLSCSPISGHRSVSWYQQTPGQGLQFLFEYFSETQRNKGNFPGRFSGRQFSNSRSEMNVSTLELGDSALYLCASSLNPGSYNEQFFGPGTRLTVL.

The chain combines TRBV28 with TRBJ1-6; tentative D call: TRBD1 (6 bases). The CDR3 sequence is 16 residues long. From germline, CDR1 is MDHEN and CDR2 SYDVKM. Trimming removed 0 bases from V and 6 bases from J, with 12 bases in between. The CDR3 is CASSLWSGDLNSPLHF. In DNA form, the CDR3 reads TGTGCCAGCAGTTTATGGTCAGGGGACCTTAATTCACCCCTCCACTTT.

V is TRBV7-2 and J is TRBJ2-7, with 12 nucleotides matching TRBD2. Germline trimming cut 0 bases from V and 6 bases from J; bases unmatched to any gene: 3. The CDR3 runs to 15 residues. Germline CDR1 reads SGHTA; CDR2 reads FQGNSA. The CDR3 is CASSLAPGLAGEQYF. The CDR3 DNA reads TGTGCCAGCAGCTTAGCCCCGGGACTAGCGGGCGAGCAGTACTTC. The full variable domain, its missing parts supplied by reference TRBV7-2 and TRBJ2-7, is GAGVSQSPSNKVTEKGKDVELRCDPISGHTALYWYRQSLGQGLEFLIYFQGNSAPDKSGLPSDRFSAERTGGSVSTLTIQRTQQEDSAVYLCASSLAPGLAGEQYFGPGTRLTVT.

The CDR3 protein is CASSLGEALETQYF. CDR3 bases: TGCGCCAGCAGCCTGGGGGAGGCCTTGGAGACCCAGTACTTC. This chain links TRBV5-1 with TRBJ2-5, with D possibly being TRBD2 (6 bases). The V gene lost 4 bases and the J gene lost 5 bases, with 15 bases spanning the gap. Germline V lookup: CDR1 SGHRS, CDR2 YFSETQ. The CDR3 contains 14 residues.

The V call is TRBV5-3, the J call TRBJ1-1, with D hard to call. TRBV5-3 is identified as an open reading frame with a role that is uncertain. This CDR3 region has 13 residues. V was clipped by 5 bases and J by 4 bases, with 12 bases between them. CDR3 in amino acids: CARRSGFSTEAFF. The CDR3 DNA is TGTGCCAGAAGGTCGGGGTTTAGCACTGAAGCTTTCTTT.

CDR3 nucleotide sequence: TGTGCCAGCAGTTCGGGGGAAGAGACCCAGTACTTC. Protein: CASSSGEETQYF. The V call is TRBV28, the J call TRBJ2-5; possible D gene TRBD2, 6 bases. CDR1 and CDR2 (germline): MDHEN, SYDVKM. V shed 4 bases and J shed 3 bases, with 6 bases lying between them. CDR3 length: 12 amino acids.

The CDR3 loop reads CASKTTSGINNEQFF. In DNA, the CDR3 is TGTGCCAGTAAGACGACTAGCGGAATTAACAATGAGCAGTTCTTC. V gene TRBV19 combines with J gene TRBJ2-1, with TRBD2 matching over 9 bases. Looked up from germline, CDR1 is LNHDA and CDR2 is SQIVND (reference sequence). Trimming cost V 7 bases and J 5 bases; bases outside gene matches: 9. This CDR3 is built from 15 residues.

The chain joins TRBV11-2 to TRBJ2-3; tentatively, D is TRBD1 (6 bases). CDR3 length: 15 amino acids. Trimming took off 5 bases at V and 3 bases at J, with 15 bases between the two ends. Germline loops: CDR1 SGHAT, CDR2 FQNNGV. In DNA form, the CDR3 reads TGTGCCAGCAGCGCCCTAAGGGGGAAGACAGATACGCAGTATTTT. Its protein is CASSALRGKTDTQYF.

The gene calls are TRBV3-1 (or the pseudogene TRBV3-2) and TRBJ2-3, with TRBD2 matching 9 bases. Trimming cost V 5 bases and J 4 bases; bases outside gene matches: 4. Germline values: CDR1 LGHDT, CDR2 YNNKEL (reference sequence). The CDR3 has 14 amino acids. This CDR3 reads CASSWLAGPDTQYF. The CDR3 nucleotides are TGTGCCAGCAGCTGGCTAGCGGGACCAGATACGCAGTATTTT.

A few counts support this clone. This chain connects TRBV6-4 to TRBJ2-5; 11 positions match TRBD2. The CDR3 totals 15 residues. Unmatched junction bases numbered 4, after V lost 5 bases and J lost 2 bases. The germline V gene has CDR1 MRHNA and CDR2 SNTAGT. The CDR3 protein is CASSPIAGGQETQYF. CDR3 DNA: TGTGCCAGCAGTCCCATAGCGGGGGGGCAAGAGACCCAGTACTTC.

The genes are TRBV25-1 and TRBJ1-2; tentative D call: TRBD1 (5 bases). Germline-derived CDR1 and CDR2 are MGHDK and SYGVNS. The CDR3 is 13 residues long. V was shortened by 4 bases and J by 7 bases, with 13 bases between the two germline ends. CDR3 sequence reads: CASSVAGSLGYTF. The CDR3 DNA reads TGTGCCAGCAGTGTGGCAGGGTCTCTTGGCTACACCTTC.

The chain carries TRBV3-1 (or the pseudogene TRBV3-2) and TRBJ1-3; 7 bases align to TRBD1. V trimming: 4 bases; J trimming: 4 bases; junction bases outside the gene matches: 7. The germline V gene has CDR1 LGHDT and CDR2 YNNKEL (reference sequence). CDR3 size: 15 residues. In nucleotides, the CDR3 is TGTGCCAGCAGCCCGATGCAGGGGGGCGGAAACACCATATATTTT. Translated, it gives CASSPMQGGGNTIYF.